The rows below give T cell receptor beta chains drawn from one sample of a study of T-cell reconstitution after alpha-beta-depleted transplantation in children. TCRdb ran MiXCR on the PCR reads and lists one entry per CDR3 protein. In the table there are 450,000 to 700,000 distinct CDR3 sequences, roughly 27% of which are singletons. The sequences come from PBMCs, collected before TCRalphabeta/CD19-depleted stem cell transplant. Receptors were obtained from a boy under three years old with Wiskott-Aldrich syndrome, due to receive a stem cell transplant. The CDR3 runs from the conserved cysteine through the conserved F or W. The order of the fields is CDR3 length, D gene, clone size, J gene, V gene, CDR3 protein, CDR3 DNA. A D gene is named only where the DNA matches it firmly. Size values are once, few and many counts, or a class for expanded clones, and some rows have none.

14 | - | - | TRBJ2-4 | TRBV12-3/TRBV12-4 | CASSQPIAKNIQYF | TGTGCCAGCAGTCAACCAATAGCCAAAAACATTCAGTACTTC
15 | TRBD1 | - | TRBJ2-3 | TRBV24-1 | CATSEGQGARDTQYF | TGTGCCACCAGTGAAGGTCAGGGGGCGCGAGATACGCAGTATTTT
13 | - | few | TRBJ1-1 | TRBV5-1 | CASSSQEGTEAFF | TGCGCCAGCAGCTCCCAGGAGGGCACTGAAGCTTTCTTT
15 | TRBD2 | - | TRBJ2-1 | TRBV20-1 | CSAPTSGLSYNEQFF | TGCAGTGCTCCGACTAGCGGGCTCTCCTACAATGAGCAGTTCTTC
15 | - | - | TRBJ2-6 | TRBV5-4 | CASSFGGTGANVLTF | TGTGCCAGCAGCTTTGGGGGGACCGGGGCCAACGTCCTGACTTTC
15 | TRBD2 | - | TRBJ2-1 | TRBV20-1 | CSARSSGRFGSEQFF | TGCAGTGCTAGATCGAGCGGGAGGTTTGGAAGTGAGCAGTTCTTC
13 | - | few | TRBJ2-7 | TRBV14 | CAISRKRDYEQYF | TGTGCCATCAGTCGAAAACGGGACTACGAGCAGTACTTC
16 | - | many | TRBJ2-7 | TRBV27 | CASSTRGGPRFYEQYF | TGTGCCAGCAGTACCCGTGGCGGACCAAGGTTCTACGAGCAGTACTTC
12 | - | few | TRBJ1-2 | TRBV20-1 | CSARDSYYGYTF | TGCAGTGCTAGGGACAGCTACTATGGCTACACCTTC
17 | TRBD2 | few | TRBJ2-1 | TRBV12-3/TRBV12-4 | CASRLEFAYGGGNEQFF | TGTGCCAGCAGATTAGAGTTCGCATATGGGGGAGGGAATGAGCAGTTCTTC
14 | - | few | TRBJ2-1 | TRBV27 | CASSLGLSGGEQFF | TGTGCCAGCAGTTTAGGGCTTTCCGGGGGTGAGCAGTTCTTC
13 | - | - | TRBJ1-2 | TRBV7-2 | CASSRGSNYGYTF | TGTGCCAGCAGCCGCGGCAGTAACTATGGCTACACCTTC
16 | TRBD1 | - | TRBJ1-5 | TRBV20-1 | CSARDFRGLGGQPQHF | TGCAGTGCTAGAGATTTCAGGGGGTTAGGAGGTCAGCCCCAGCATTTT
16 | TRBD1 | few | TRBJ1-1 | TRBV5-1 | CASSMAPTGVNTEAFF | TGCGCCAGCAGCATGGCCCCGACAGGGGTGAACACTGAAGCTTTCTTT
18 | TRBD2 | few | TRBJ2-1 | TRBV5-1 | CASSRKTGTSGSYNEQFF | TGCGCCAGCAGCCGTAAGACCGGGACTAGCGGGAGTTACAATGAGCAGTTCTTC
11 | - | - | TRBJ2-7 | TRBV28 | CASSFGRTQYF | TGTGCCAGCAGTTTCGGACGAACGCAGTACTTC
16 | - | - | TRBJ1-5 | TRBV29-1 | CSVEFPGPDSNQPQHF | TGCAGCGTTGAATTTCCGGGGCCAGATAGCAATCAGCCCCAGCATTTT
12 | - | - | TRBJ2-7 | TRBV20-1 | CSGVRGVFEQYF | TGCAGTGGTGTCAGGGGTGTATTCGAGCAGTACTTC
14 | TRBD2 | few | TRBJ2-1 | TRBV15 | CATTTAGGYNEQFF | TGTGCCACAACCACGGCGGGGGGTTACAATGAGCAGTTCTTC
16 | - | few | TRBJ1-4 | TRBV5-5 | CASSPTPPGWDEKLFF | TGTGCCAGCAGCCCAACCCCGCCGGGGTGGGATGAAAAACTGTTTTTT
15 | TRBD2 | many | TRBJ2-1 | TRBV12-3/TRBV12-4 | CASSLRASGDNEQFF | TGTGCCAGCAGTTTGAGAGCTAGCGGGGACAATGAGCAGTTCTTC
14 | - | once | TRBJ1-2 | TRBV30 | CAWIRTRNSYGYTF | TGTGCCTGGATCCGAACTAGGAACTCATATGGCTACACCTTC
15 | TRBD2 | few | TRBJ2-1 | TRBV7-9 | CASSFLLAGGNEQFF | TGTGCCAGCAGCTTTCTACTAGCGGGCGGCAATGAGCAGTTCTTC
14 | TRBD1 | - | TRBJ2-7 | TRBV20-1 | CSARVGTGVYEQYF | TGCAGTGCTAGAGTAGGGACAGGGGTCTACGAGCAGTACTTC